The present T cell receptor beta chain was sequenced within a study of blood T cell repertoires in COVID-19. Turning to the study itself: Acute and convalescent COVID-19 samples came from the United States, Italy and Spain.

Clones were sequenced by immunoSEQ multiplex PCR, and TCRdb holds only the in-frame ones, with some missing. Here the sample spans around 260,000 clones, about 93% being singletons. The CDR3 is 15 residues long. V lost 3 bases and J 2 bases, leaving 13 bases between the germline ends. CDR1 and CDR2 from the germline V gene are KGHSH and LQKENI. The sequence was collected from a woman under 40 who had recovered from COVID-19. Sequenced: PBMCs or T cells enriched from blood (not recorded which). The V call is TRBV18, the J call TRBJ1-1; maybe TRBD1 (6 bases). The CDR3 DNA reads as TGTGCCAGCTCACCCGCACAGGGTTATAACACTGAAGCTTTCTTT. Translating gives CASSPAQGYNTEAFF. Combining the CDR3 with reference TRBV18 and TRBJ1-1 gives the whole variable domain NAGVMQNPRHLVRRRGQEARLRCSPMKGHSHVYWYRQLPEEGLKFMVYLQKENIIDESGMPKERFSAEFPKEGPSILRIQQVVRGDSAAYFCASSPAQGYNTEAFFGQGTRLTVV.